This T cell receptor beta chain was recovered during a study of blood T cells in healthy people across ages. Alongside a J-beta primer mix, a sample-barcoded 5' primer served in a second PCR lasting about 7 to 12 cycles. TCRdb called the 5' RACE reads again in MiXCR, with one record for every CDR3 protein. The profile shows approximately 780,000 distinct CDR3 sequences, around 24% of them singletons. The CDR3 consists of 13 residues. The trim removed 8 bases at V and 5 bases at J, leaving 8 bases unmatched. Germline V gene sequence: CDR1 SNHLY, CDR2 FYNNEI. A minimum of 5 micrograms of total RNA was extracted per sample. This sample also belongs to another study, concerning T cells of mothers and their children. That work states: Second-PCR amplification with M1S added sample barcodes and 2-4 random nucleotides. Each mother yielded more than 8 million TCR beta CDR3 reads. Each child yielded millions of reads.

The sequencing sample was made of blood. The clonotype comes from a boy aged 5-17 years in good health. V is TRBV2 and J is TRBJ2-5, with 7 bases fitting TRBD2. The CDR3 DNA follows: TGTGCCAGCCAGCGGGGCCTTAGGGAGACCCAGTACTTC. This sequence encodes CASQRGLRETQYF.